The 16 T cell receptor beta chains below all came from one sample that was sequenced in a study of cytomegalovirus exposure and HLA in healthy donors. The PCR ran on 60 Vbeta and 13 Jbeta primers. Sequenced by immunoSEQ multiplex PCR; TCRdb stores in-frame clones only, minus some. The repertoire includes roughly 200,000 clones, 75% to 80% of them detected once, and about 2.6% sits in the top ten. The sequenced sample was PBMCs. These receptors came from a female donor in good health and CMV-seronegative.

J is TRBJ2-5 and V is TRBV6-5, with TRBD1 identical over 9 bases. The CDR3 runs 14 residues. V lost 5 bases, J lost 11 bases, and 12 bases stayed unmatched. Germline CDR1 MNHEY, CDR2 SVGAGI. As DNA, the CDR3 is TGTGCCAGCAGTGCGAGGACAGGGGATCACGGGCAGTACTTC. Translated: CASSARTGDHGQYF.

The V gene is TRBV30, the J gene TRBJ1-6, with 8 bases aligning to TRBD1. From germline, CDR1 is GTSNPN and CDR2 SVGIG (reference sequence). V was clipped by 8 bases and J by 5 bases; unmatched bases: 5. This CDR3 is built from 13 residues. The CDR3 reads CARRTGNNSPLHF. In nucleotides, the CDR3 is TGTGCCAGAAGGACAGGGAATAATTCACCCCTCCACTTT.

The count of this clone is one. This chain links TRBV6-1 with TRBJ2-1; 9 nucleotides align to TRBD2. Germline assignment: CDR1 MNHNS and CDR2 SASEGT. V lost 9 bases and J lost 0; bases outside the gene matches: 6. This CDR3 contains 15 residues. The CDR3, as DNA: TGTGCCAGTAATAGCGGGGGAAGCTCCTACAATGAGCAGTTCTTC. This codes for CASNSGGSSYNEQFF.

With respect to this clone: At one of its ends the junction is not consistent with the germline gene, which may arise from a read error. The V gene is TRBV7-9, the J gene TRBJ1-4; the match to TRBD1 covers 8 bases. Germline CDR1 reads SEHNR; CDR2 reads FQNEAQ (reference sequence). The CDR3 is 17 residues long. This chain's CDR3 is CSSSVLLFPGDRGKLFF. The CDR3 DNA follows: TGTTCCAGCAGCGTCCTTTTGTTTCCCGGAGACAGGGGAAAACTGTTTTTT.

This clone was detected a few times. V usage is TRBV5-1 and J usage is TRBJ1-5, with no clear D. Per germline, CDR1 SGHRS and CDR2 YFSETQ. The CDR3 length is 13 residues. V lost 0 bases to trimming and J lost 5 bases, with 6 bases between them. CDR3 nucleotide sequence: TGCGCCAGCAGCTTGGACTTAGATCAGCCCCAGCATTTT. Translation: CASSLDLDQPQHF.

V and J are TRBV19 and TRBJ1-6, with D possibly matching TRBD1 (6 bases). Germline V gene sequence: CDR1 LNHDA, CDR2 SQIVND (reference sequence). This CDR3 spans 14 amino acids. The V end was cut by 5 bases, the J end by 10 bases, with 15 bases between. The CDR3, as DNA: TGTGCCAGTAGTTTTTCCGGTGGGGGCTCACCCCTCCACTTT. The encoded protein is CASSFSGGGSPLHF. Full variable domain (missing parts from reference TRBV19 and TRBJ1-6): DGGITQSPKYLFRKEGQNVTLSCEQNLNHDAMYWYRQDPGQGLRLIYYSQIVNDFQKGDIAEGYSVSREKKESFPLTVTSAQKNPTAFYLCASSFSGGGSPLHFGNGTRLTVT.

The rearrangement links TRBV9 to TRBJ2-3; 10 nucleotides agree with TRBD2. Germline values: CDR1 SGDLS, CDR2 YYNGEE. The CDR3 extends over 16 amino acids. J lost 6 bases, V lost 1 base, and 8 bases had no gene match. CDR3 DNA: TGTGCCAGCAGCGTACGTAAGCGGGAGGGCCGGGATACGCAGTATTTT. Translating it yields CASSVRKREGRDTQYF.

The rearrangement links TRBV9 to TRBJ2-1; 13 positions match TRBD2. The trim removed 0 bases at V and 8 bases at J, leaving 5 bases unmatched. The CDR3 spans 16 residues. Germline CDR1 is SGDLS and CDR2 is YYNGEE. CDR3 in amino acids: CASSVAGTSGNDEQFF. The CDR3 DNA is TGTGCCAGCAGCGTAGCGGGGACTAGCGGGAACGATGAGCAGTTCTTC. Using reference TRBV9 and TRBJ2-1 for the parts outside the CDR3, the full variable domain is DSGVTQTPKHLITATGQRVTLRCSPRSGDLSVYWYQQSLDQGLQFLIQYYNGEERAKGNILERFSAQQFPDLHSELNLSSLELGDSALYFCASSVAGTSGNDEQFFGPGTRLTVL.

This clone was observed a single time. The chain recombines TRBV28 with TRBJ1-2; D gene unclear. V was trimmed by 5 bases and J by 7 bases, leaving 11 bases between them. Germline V gene lookup returns CDR1 MDHEN and CDR2 SYDVKM. The CDR3 contains 12 residues. The CDR3 sequence is CASSPPGSGYTF. The CDR3 DNA is TGTGCCAGCAGTCCGCCAGGCAGTGGCTACACCTTC.

This chain joins TRBV4-3 and TRBJ2-6; the match to TRBD1 covers 11 bases. The junction had 6 bases not matched to a gene; V was cut back by 7 bases and J by 1 base. Germline assignment: CDR1 LGHNA and CDR2 YSLEER. This CDR3 has 17 residues. CDR3 region: CASTEGDRGSGANVLTF. DNA of the CDR3: TGCGCCAGCACCGAGGGGGACAGGGGGTCTGGGGCCAACGTCCTGACTTTC.

This rearrangement joins TRBV6-5 to TRBJ1-1, with 7 bases lining up with TRBD1. This CDR3 is 15 amino acids long. The junction had 7 bases not matched to a gene; V was cut back by 6 bases and J by 0 bases. From germline, CDR1 is MNHEY and CDR2 SVGAGI. The DNA for the CDR3 is TGTGCCAGCAGCTACGGACAGGCCGTGAACACTGAAGCTTTCTTT. As protein: CASSYGQAVNTEAFF.

The chain couples TRBV11-3 to TRBJ2-2; 9 bases line up with TRBD1. The CDR3 covers 16 residues. CDR1 SGHNT and CDR2 YENEEA come from the germline V gene. With V trimmed by 5 bases and J by 2 bases, 6 bases remained unmatched. The CDR3 protein is CASSPGQGINTGELFF. CDR3 nucleotide sequence: TGTGCCAGCAGCCCCGGACAGGGGATTAACACCGGGGAGCTGTTTTTT. Filled out from reference TRBV11-3 and TRBJ2-2, the complete variable domain reads EAGVVQSPRYKIIEKKQPVAFWCNPISGHNTLYWYLQNLGQGPELLIRYENEEAVDDSQLPKDRFSAERLKGVDSTLKIQPAELGDSAVYLCASSPGQGINTGELFFGEGSRLTVL.

The sample holds one count of this clone. The chain recombines TRBV7-2 with TRBJ2-3; 9 bases agree with TRBD2. This CDR3 region has 15 residues. The germline V gene encodes CDR1 SGHTA and CDR2 FQGNSA. The V segment lost 0 bases and the J segment 9 bases; nucleotides outside the gene matches: 7. The CDR3 spells CASSLARGRAETQYF. The CDR3, as DNA: TGTGCCAGCAGCTTAGCTCGCGGGAGGGCCGAGACGCAGTATTTT.

Concerning this clone: An end of the junction differs from the germline gene, which may be a read error. The J gene is TRBJ2-2, the V gene TRBV7-9; 9 bases agree with TRBD1. CDR1 SEHNR and CDR2 FQNEAQ come from the germline V gene (reference sequence). There are 14 residues in the CDR3. CDR3 protein: CSSSWDRAGGELFF. For the CDR3, the DNA is TGTTCCAGCAGCTGGGACAGGGCCGGCGGGGAGCTGTTTTTT.

In this sample, this clone turned up a few times. V and J are TRBV10-1 and TRBJ2-5; 9 bases align to TRBD2. V dropped 1 base and J dropped 7; count of bases not matched to a gene: 7. Germline CDR1 reads WNHNN; CDR2 reads SYGVQD (reference sequence). This CDR3 has 15 residues. The chain's CDR3 is CASSECRRGGRTQYF. CDR3 sequence (DNA): TGCGCCAGCAGTGAGTGTCGGCGGGGGGGCCGGACCCAGTACTTC.

This clone has a single count. The chain recombines TRBV6-4 with TRBJ2-3, with 14 bases aligning to TRBD2. Germline-derived CDR1 and CDR2 are MRHNA and SNTAGT. The CDR3 is 17 residues long. V lost 4 bases, J lost 4 bases, and 7 bases stayed unmatched. CDR3 loop: CASSVGTSGSGADTQYF. DNA for the CDR3: TGTGCCAGCAGTGTAGGGACTAGCGGGAGTGGCGCAGATACGCAGTATTTT.